The 4 T cell receptor beta chains below come from one sample, sequenced in a study of cytomegalovirus exposure and HLA in healthy donors. Data came from immunoSEQ multiplex PCR; TCRdb stores just in-frame clones and leaves some out. The data hold about 130,000 clones, with roughly 95% observed a single time. The sequenced sample was PBMCs. Every receptor here comes from a man younger than 35 in good health and CMV-seronegative.

The chain combines TRBV28 with TRBJ1-2, with 8 positions matching TRBD1. The CDR3 totals 14 residues. Germline CDR1 is MDHEN and CDR2 is SYDVKM. Trimming took 6 bases from V and 2 from J; bases not matched to a gene: 5. CDR3 in DNA: TGTGCCAGCAGCATACAGGGGGTGAACTATGGCTACACCTTC. The encoded protein is CASSIQGVNYGYTF.

The rearrangement links TRBV19 to TRBJ1-5; TRBD1 matches 11 bases. The CDR3 sequence is 15 residues long. The germline V gene has CDR1 LNHDA and CDR2 SQIVND (reference sequence). J lost 6 bases, V lost 7 bases, and 8 bases had no gene match. The CDR3, as DNA: TGTGCCAGTACTGGGGGACAGGGGGTGAGTCAGCCCCAGCATTTT. Its translation: CASTGGQGVSQPQHF.

The chain recombines TRBV6-5 with TRBJ2-7; D might be TRBD2 (5 bases). V gave up 8 bases and J gave up 6 bases, with 11 bases separating them. The CDR3 consists of 11 residues. Germline values: CDR1 MNHEY, CDR2 SVGAGI. This CDR3 is CASSWAGEQYF. The CDR3 region has the DNA TGTGCCAGCTCATGGGCGGGCGAGCAGTACTTC.

This clone was detected once. The chain carries TRBV6-5 and TRBJ2-7, with 9 bases lining up with TRBD1. The CDR3 runs 14 residues. After removal of 6 bases from V and 4 bases from J, the junction contained 7 bases not matched to a gene. Per germline, CDR1 MNHEY and CDR2 SVGAGI. This CDR3 reads CASSLGTGSYEQYF. The CDR3 region has the DNA TGTGCCAGCAGCCTGGGGACAGGGTCTTACGAGCAGTACTTC.